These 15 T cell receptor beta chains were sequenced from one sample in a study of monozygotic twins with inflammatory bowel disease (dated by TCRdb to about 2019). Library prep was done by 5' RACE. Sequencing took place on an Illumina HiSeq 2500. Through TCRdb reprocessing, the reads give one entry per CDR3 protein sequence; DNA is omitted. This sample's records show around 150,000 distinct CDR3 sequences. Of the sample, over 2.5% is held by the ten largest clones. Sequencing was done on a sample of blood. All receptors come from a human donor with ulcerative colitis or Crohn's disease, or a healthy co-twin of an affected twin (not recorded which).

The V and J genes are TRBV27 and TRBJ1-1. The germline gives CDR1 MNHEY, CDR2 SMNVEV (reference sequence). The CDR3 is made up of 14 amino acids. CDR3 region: CASSLQGGGTEAFF.

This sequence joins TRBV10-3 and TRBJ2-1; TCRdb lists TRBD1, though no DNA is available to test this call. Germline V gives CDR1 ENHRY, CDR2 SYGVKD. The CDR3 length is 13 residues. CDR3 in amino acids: CATLTGAYNEQFF.

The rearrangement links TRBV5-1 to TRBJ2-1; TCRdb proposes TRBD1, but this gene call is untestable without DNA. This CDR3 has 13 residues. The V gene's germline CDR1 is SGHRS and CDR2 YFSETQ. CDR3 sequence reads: CASSPGTLNEQFF. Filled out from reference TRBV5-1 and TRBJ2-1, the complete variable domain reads KAGVTQTPRYLIKTRGQQVTLSCSPISGHRSVSWYQQTPGQGLQFLFEYFSETQRNKGNFPGRFSGRQFSNSRSEMNVSTLELGDSALYLCASSPGTLNEQFFGPGTRLTVL.

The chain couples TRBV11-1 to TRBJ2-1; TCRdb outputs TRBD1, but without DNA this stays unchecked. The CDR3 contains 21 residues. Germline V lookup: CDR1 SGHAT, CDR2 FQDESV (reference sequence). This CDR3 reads CASSSRPGQGASERRDNEQFF.

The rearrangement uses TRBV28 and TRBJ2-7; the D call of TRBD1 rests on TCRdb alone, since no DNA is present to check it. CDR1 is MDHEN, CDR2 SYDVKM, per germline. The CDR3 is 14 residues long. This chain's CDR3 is CAGSGGPIPYEQYF.

Here the CDR3 reads CASSFLADQETQYF. J is TRBJ2-5 and V is TRBV5-1; lacking DNA, the TRBD2 call made by TCRdb goes unchecked. Looked up from germline, CDR1 is SGHRS and CDR2 is YFSETQ. The CDR3 is 14 amino acids.

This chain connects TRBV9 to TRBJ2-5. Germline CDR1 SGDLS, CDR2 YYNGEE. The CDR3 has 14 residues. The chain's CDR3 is CASSVEQTQETQYF.

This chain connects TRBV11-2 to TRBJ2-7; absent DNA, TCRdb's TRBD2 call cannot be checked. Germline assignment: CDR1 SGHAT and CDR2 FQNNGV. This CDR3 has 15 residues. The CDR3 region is CASSLTAGEIDEQYF.

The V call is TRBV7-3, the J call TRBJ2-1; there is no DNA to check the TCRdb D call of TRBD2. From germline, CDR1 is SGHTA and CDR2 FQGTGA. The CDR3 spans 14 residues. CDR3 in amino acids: CASRSSGSYNEQFF.

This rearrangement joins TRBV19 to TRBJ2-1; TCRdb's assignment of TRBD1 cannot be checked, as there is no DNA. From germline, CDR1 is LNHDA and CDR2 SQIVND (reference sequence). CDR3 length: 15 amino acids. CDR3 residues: CASRGPTGVYNEQFF.

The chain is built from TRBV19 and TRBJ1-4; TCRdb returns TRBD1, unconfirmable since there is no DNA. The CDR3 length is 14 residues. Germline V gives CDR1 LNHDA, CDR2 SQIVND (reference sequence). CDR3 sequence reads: CASSPRELPEKLFF.

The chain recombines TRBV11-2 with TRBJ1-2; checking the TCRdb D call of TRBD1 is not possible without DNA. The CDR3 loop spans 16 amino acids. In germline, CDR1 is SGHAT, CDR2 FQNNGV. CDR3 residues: CASSLGLAATLDGYTF.

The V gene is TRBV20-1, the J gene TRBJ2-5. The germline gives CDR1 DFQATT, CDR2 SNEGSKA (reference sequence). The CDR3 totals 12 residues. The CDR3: CSARVGQETQYF.

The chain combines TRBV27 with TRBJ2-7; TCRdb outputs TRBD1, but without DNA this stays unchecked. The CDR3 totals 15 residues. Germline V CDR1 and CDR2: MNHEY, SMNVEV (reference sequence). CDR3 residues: CASSPTGQGWDEQYF.

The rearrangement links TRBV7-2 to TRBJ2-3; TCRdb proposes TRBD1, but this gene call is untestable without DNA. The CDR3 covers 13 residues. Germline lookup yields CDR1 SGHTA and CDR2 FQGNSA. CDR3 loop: CASSFRGQDTQYF.